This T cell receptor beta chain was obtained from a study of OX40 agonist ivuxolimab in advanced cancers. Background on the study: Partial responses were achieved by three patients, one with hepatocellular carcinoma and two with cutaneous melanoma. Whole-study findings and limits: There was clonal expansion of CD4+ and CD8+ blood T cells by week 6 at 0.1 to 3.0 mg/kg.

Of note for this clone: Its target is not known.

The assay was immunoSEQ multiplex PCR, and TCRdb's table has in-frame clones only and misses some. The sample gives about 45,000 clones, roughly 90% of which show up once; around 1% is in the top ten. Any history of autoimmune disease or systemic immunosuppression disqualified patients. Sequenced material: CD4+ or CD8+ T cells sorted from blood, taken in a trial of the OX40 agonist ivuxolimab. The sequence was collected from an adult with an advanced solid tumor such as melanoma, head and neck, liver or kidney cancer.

In DNA, the CDR3 is TGTGCCAGCAGTTACGCCCCTTGGTCTGAGCAGTTCTTC. It encodes CASSYAPWSEQFF. The chain combines TRBV6-6 with TRBJ2-1, with D unresolved. Trimming left V 2 bases short and J 9 bases short, with 11 bases between. CDR3 length: 13 amino acids. Germline assignment: CDR1 MNHNY and CDR2 SVGAGI (reference sequence).